This entry describes one T cell receptor beta chain. The antigen is unknown. The source of the sample is a study of cytomegalovirus exposure and HLA in healthy donors. The study sampled nominally healthy donors, though unrecorded immune exposures were likely. Germline V lookup: CDR1 MNHEY, CDR2 SMNVEV (reference sequence). The J segment lost 5 bases and the V segment lost 6 bases, leaving 13 bases of the junction unmatched. The CDR3 contains 16 residues. Regarding the study as a whole: Some public TCRs appeared in many individuals, while most sequences were rare. Several of the most significant clusters appeared, in a later analysis, to be linked to common viral pathogens. A later analysis showed HLA-associated TCR beta chains outstripping equally common others in clonal expansion.

PCR primers comprised 60 Vbeta and 13 Jbeta primers. Clones were read by immunoSEQ multiplex PCR, and TCRdb kept only the in-frame ones, dropping some. The sample contains 75,000 to 100,000 clones, 65% to 85% of which appear only once. The TCR was taken from a woman aged 70-85 years in good health and CMV-seropositive. What was sequenced was PBMCs. The V and J genes are TRBV27 and TRBJ2-7; TRBD1 agrees at 10 bases. CDR3 nucleotide sequence: TGTGCCAGCAGGTACCTACGGGACAGGGGTGGGCACGAGCAGTACTTC. Its translation is CASRYLRDRGGHEQYF.